This TCR beta chain was sequenced in a study of OX40 agonist ivuxolimab in advanced cancers. In the study overall: Patients receiving dose escalation had hepatocellular carcinoma, melanoma, renal cell or head and neck cancer. Three patients showed partial responses: one hepatocellular carcinoma and two cutaneous melanoma cases.

Findings and limits, study-wide: Among the lowest peripheral clonal expansion occurred in 0.1-3.0 mg/kg partial responders. Clonal expansion by week 6 occurred in CD4+ and CD8+ blood T cells (at 0.1 to 3.0 mg/kg).

With respect to this clone: Its antigen remains unidentified.

Method: immunoSEQ multiplex PCR; TCRdb's copy keeps in-frame clones and lacks some. This sample carries 55,000 to 90,000 clones, roughly 80% of them seen once, and the ten largest clones take approximately 1%. Sequenced material: CD4+ or CD8+ T cells sorted from blood, taken in a trial of the OX40 agonist ivuxolimab. The origin of this receptor is an adult with an advanced solid tumor such as melanoma, head and neck, liver or kidney cancer.

The CDR3 DNA is TGCGCCAGCAGCCCACCCTCTGGAAACACCATATATTTT. It yields the protein CASSPPSGNTIYF. The chain has TRBV4-1 and TRBJ1-3; no reliable D call. The CDR3 has 13 residues. V lost 4 bases and J lost 0, with 4 bases in between. The germline V gene has CDR1 MGHRA and CDR2 YSYEKL.